Presented here are 19 T cell receptor beta chains from one specimen sequenced in a study of T cells after yellow fever vaccination. In TCRdb, the 5' RACE reads were re-called with MiXCR into one record per CDR3 protein. The data contain 150,000 to 200,000 distinct CDR3 sequences, almost 7% of them singletons. The source was CD4+ T cells sorted from PBMCs, collected 4 to 5 days after the first yellow fever vaccination. The receptors come from a man between 18 and 29 years old who received the YFV17D yellow fever vaccine.

V usage is TRBV6-2 or TRBV6-3 and J usage is TRBJ2-3; 9 bases match TRBD2. CDR3 length equals 19 residues. V lost 10 bases, J lost 3 bases, and 23 bases stayed unmatched. The germline gives CDR1 MNHEY, CDR2 SVGEGT. The CDR3 protein is CAISRRLAGSRRDTDTQYF. The CDR3 nucleotides read TGTGCCATCTCCCGGAGGCTAGCGGGGAGCCGAAGAGATACAGATACGCAGTATTTT.

In its sample, this clonotype was seen many times. The chain is built from TRBV27 and TRBJ2-2; a possible D gene is TRBD1 (5 bases). The V gene's germline CDR1 is MNHEY and CDR2 SMNVEV (reference sequence). With 3 bases removed from V and 5 bases from J, the gap between germline ends came to 10 bases. This CDR3 spans 14 amino acids. The CDR3 sequence: CASSFIRQTGELFF. The CDR3 bases are TGTGCCAGCAGTTTCATCCGACAGACCGGGGAGCTGTTTTTT.

V is TRBV12-3 or TRBV12-4 and J is TRBJ2-2; 9 positions match TRBD1. The ends lost 6 bases at V and 6 bases at J; junction bases unmatched: 5. The CDR3 sequence is 14 residues long. Here the CDR3 reads CASRGGQGAGELFF. CDR3 in DNA: TGTGCCAGCAGGGGGGGACAGGGAGCCGGGGAGCTGTTTTTT.

This rearrangement joins TRBV3-1 to TRBJ2-3, with 9 bases aligning to TRBD2. The CDR3 runs to 16 residues. The V gene end was trimmed by 1 base and the J gene end by 5 bases; junction bases not matched to a gene: 7. Germline V CDR1 and CDR2: LGHDT, YNNKEL (reference sequence). The CDR3 here is CASSQVGGGGIDTQYF. CDR3 nucleotide sequence: TGTGCCAGCAGCCAAGTGGGCGGGGGGGGGATAGATACGCAGTATTTT.

This clonotype occurred many times. The chain carries TRBV19 and TRBJ1-2; weak D call: TRBD1 (6 bases). The CDR3 sequence is 15 residues long. CDR1 LNHDA and CDR2 SQIVND come from the germline V gene (reference sequence). V lost 4 bases and J lost 4, with 16 bases in between. Here the CDR3 reads CASSTRTERSYGYTF. In DNA, the CDR3 is TGTGCCAGTAGTACAAGGACAGAGAGGAGCTATGGCTACACCTTC.

This clonotype was counted at least ten times. V and J are TRBV5-1 and TRBJ2-1; 12 nucleotides agree with TRBD2. CDR1 and CDR2 from the germline V gene are SGHRS and YFSETQ. V lost 3 bases and J lost 2; bases outside the gene matches: 3. The CDR3 is made up of 16 amino acids. The CDR3 loop reads CASSYGLAGTYNEQFF. The CDR3 DNA follows: TGCGCCAGCAGCTACGGACTAGCGGGGACCTACAATGAGCAGTTCTTC.

The sample holds a few counts of this clonotype. This sequence joins TRBV4-3 and TRBJ1-2, with D possibly being TRBD1 (6 bases). The germline V gene encodes CDR1 LGHNA and CDR2 YSLEER. There are 16 residues in the CDR3. Deletions cut 4 bases from V and 7 bases from J, with 22 bases between. The CDR3 nucleotides are TGCGCCAGCAGCCTAAATAACTTCGGGGGACAACGTGGCTACACCTTC. Amino acid sequence: CASSLNNFGGQRGYTF.

In this sample, this clonotype turned up many times. The chain combines TRBV30 with TRBJ1-3, with a weak D call TRBD1 (5 bases). From germline, CDR1 is GTSNPN and CDR2 SVGIG (reference sequence). Deletions cut 3 bases from V and 0 bases from J, with 6 bases between. The CDR3 spans 13 residues. The CDR3 spells CAWSGASGNTIYF. The CDR3, as DNA: TGTGCCTGGAGCGGGGCCTCTGGAAACACCATATATTTT.

This clonotype was observed many times. The chain links TRBV5-1 to TRBJ2-3; a weak D match, TRBD1 (6 bases). Per germline, CDR1 SGHRS and CDR2 YFSETQ. CDR3 size: 13 residues. Trimming removed 4 bases from V and 2 bases from J, with 8 bases in between. The CDR3 DNA reads TGCGCCAGCAGCGGGGACAACACAGATACGCAGTATTTT. Residues: CASSGDNTDTQYF.

The genes are TRBV5-1 and TRBJ2-2; possibly TRBD1 for D (5 bases). CDR3 length: 16 amino acids. Germline CDR1 and CDR2: SGHRS and YFSETQ. The germline V and J ends were trimmed by 0 bases and 1 base, with 10 bases remaining between them. CDR3 sequence: CASSLDVQGNTGELFF. CDR3 nucleotide sequence: TGCGCCAGCAGCTTGGATGTCCAGGGGAACACCGGGGAGCTGTTTTTT.

The sample holds many counts of this clonotype. This chain connects TRBV5-6 to TRBJ2-5; TRBD1 is a possible D gene (7 bases). Deletions cut 3 bases from V and 5 bases from J, with 17 bases between. Germline V lookup: CDR1 SGHDT, CDR2 YYEEEE. This CDR3 is built from 15 residues. In DNA, the CDR3 is TGTGCCAGCAGCTCTACAATAGCAGGGGGGGAGACCCAGTACTTC. It translates to CASSSTIAGGETQYF. Based on the CDR3 plus reference TRBV5-6 and TRBJ2-5, the full variable domain is DAGVTQSPTHLIKTRGQQVTLRCSPKSGHDTVSWYQQALGQGPQFIFQYYEEEERQRGNFPDRFSGHQFPNYSSELNVNALLLGDSALYLCASSSTIAGGETQYFGPGTRLLVL.

This sequence joins TRBV18 and TRBJ2-1; D gene ambiguous. Deletions cut 0 bases from V and 8 bases from J, with 8 bases between. The CDR3 is 13 residues long. CDR1 and CDR2 (germline): KGHSH, LQKENI. The CDR3 DNA reads as TGTGCCAGCTCACCACCGACGTCATATGAGCAGTTCTTC. This encodes CASSPPTSYEQFF.

The V and J genes are TRBV10-3 and TRBJ1-1, with TRBD1 identical over 9 bases. Germline CDR1 is ENHRY and CDR2 is SYGVKD. V shed 5 bases, J shed 1 base, and the junction held 8 bases outside the gene matches. The CDR3 consists of 16 residues. In DNA form, the CDR3 reads TGTGCCATCAGTCTTTCGGACAGGGGACCGAACACTGAAGCTTTCTTT. Its translation is CAISLSDRGPNTEAFF.

This clonotype was seen only a few times. The chain is built from TRBV11-1 and TRBJ1-4; 7 nucleotides line up with TRBD1. The germline V gene encodes CDR1 SGHAT and CDR2 FQDESV (reference sequence). After removal of 5 bases from V and 0 bases from J, the junction contained 18 bases not matched to a gene. This CDR3 is 20 amino acids long. The DNA for the CDR3 is TGTGCCAGCAGCCCCCCTCGAAGGGACAGCCGAGAAGCAACTAATGAAAAACTGTTTTTT. It specifies CASSPPRRDSREATNEKLFF.

This clonotype has only a few counts. The chain recombines TRBV5-1 with TRBJ2-2; TRBD1 matches 7 bases. Germline CDR1 SGHRS, CDR2 YFSETQ. This CDR3 has 17 residues. The J segment lost 5 bases and the V segment lost 0 bases, leaving 10 bases of the junction unmatched. The CDR3 DNA follows: TGCGCCAGCAGCTTGGACAGGGGCTGGACAGGAACCGGGGAGCTGTTTTTT. This sequence encodes CASSLDRGWTGTGELFF.

This clonotype was found many times. This chain links TRBV20-1 with TRBJ1-3, with D perhaps matching TRBD1 (6 bases). With 6 bases removed from V and 4 bases from J, the gap between germline ends came to 10 bases. CDR3 length: 12 residues. Germline CDR1 is DFQATT and CDR2 is SNEGSKA (reference sequence). CDR3: CSARGSGNTIYF. DNA for the CDR3: TGCAGTGCCAGGGGTTCGGGAAACACCATATATTTT.

Many counts were recorded for this clonotype. The rearrangement joins TRBV5-1 to TRBJ2-2, with D hard to call. CDR3 length: 16 amino acids. The V gene's germline CDR1 is SGHRS and CDR2 YFSETQ. V lost 0 bases, J lost 0 bases, and 9 bases lay in between. CDR3: CASSLAPHANTGELFF. The CDR3 DNA sequence: TGCGCCAGCAGCTTGGCCCCTCACGCGAACACCGGGGAGCTGTTTTTT.

This clonotype was seen repeatedly, ten times or more. This sequence joins TRBV4-3 and TRBJ2-4, with D tentatively TRBD1 (5 bases). Germline loops: CDR1 LGHNA, CDR2 YSLEER. The CDR3 sequence is 17 residues long. The V end lost 1 base, the J end lost 4 bases, and 17 bases lay between the germline ends. CDR3 in amino acids: CASSQGHLAGIKNIQYF. CDR3 nucleotide sequence: TGCGCCAGCAGCCAAGGACATTTGGCAGGGATAAAAAACATTCAGTACTTC.

This clonotype was detected ten times or more. The chain uses TRBV20-1 and TRBJ2-3; D is unclear. The V and J ends lost 1 base and 2 bases respectively, with 4 bases between them. This CDR3 is 12 amino acids long. CDR1 and CDR2 (germline): DFQATT, SNEGSKA (reference sequence). In DNA, the CDR3 is TGCAGTGCTAGAGTGCCCACAGATACGCAGTATTTT. Translation: CSARVPTDTQYF.